The clone carrying this T cell receptor (beta chain) was observed a handful of times. Deletions cut 5 bases from V and 4 bases from J, with 17 bases between. Germline-derived CDR1 and CDR2 are MNHNY and SVGAGI (reference sequence). The CDR3 sequence is 15 residues long. The data derive from a study of cytomegalovirus exposure and HLA in healthy donors. 60 Vbeta and 13 Jbeta primers were used in PCR. Clones were sequenced by immunoSEQ multiplex PCR, and TCRdb holds only the in-frame ones, with some missing. The sample carries 200,000 to 300,000 clones, about 80% recorded once. This chain connects TRBV6-6 to TRBJ2-5; D possibly corresponds to TRBD1 (5 bases). The receptor comes from a woman between 40 and 55 years old in good health and CMV-seropositive. The material sequenced was PBMCs. The DNA of the CDR3 is TGTGCCAGCAGTCCACTCCCCAGGGCAGGAGAGACCCAGTACTTC. Its translation: CASSPLPRAGETQYF.